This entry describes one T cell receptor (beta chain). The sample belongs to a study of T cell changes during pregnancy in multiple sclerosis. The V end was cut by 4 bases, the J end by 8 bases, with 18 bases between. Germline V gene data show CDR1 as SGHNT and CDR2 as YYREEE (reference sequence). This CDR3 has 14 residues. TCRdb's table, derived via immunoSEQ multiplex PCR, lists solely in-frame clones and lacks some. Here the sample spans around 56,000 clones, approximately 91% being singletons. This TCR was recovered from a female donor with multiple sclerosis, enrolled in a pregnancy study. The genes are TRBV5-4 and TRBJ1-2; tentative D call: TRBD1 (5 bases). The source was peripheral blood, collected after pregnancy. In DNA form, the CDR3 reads TGTGCCAGCAGCGCCCCTTCCGGGGGTCGGGGCTACACCTTC. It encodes CASSAPSGGRGYTF.